This entry is about one TCR beta chain. The same CDR3 arises from other DNA sequences in this sample as well. CDR1 and CDR2 (germline): MNHNS, SASEGT. V was trimmed by 2 bases and J by 4 bases, leaving 4 bases between them. This CDR3 is built from 12 residues. Sequenced by immunoSEQ multiplex PCR; TCRdb stores in-frame clones only, minus some. The sample holds about 2,200,000 clones, roughly 91% seen once. The record originates from a study of shared clonotypes between healthy human individuals. CD45RO negativity and positive selection for CCR7 defined naive CD8 cells, a population that excluded terminally differentiated effector memory CD45RA+ cells.

The sequencing sample was made of naive CD8+ T cells from PBMCs. This TCR was sampled from a man younger than 35 in good health. Some clones in this sample may be carry-over from other donors' samples. V usage is TRBV6-1 and J usage is TRBJ2-3; D remains unclear. The CDR3 protein is CASSERADTQYF. Here the CDR3 DNA reads TGTGCCAGCAGTGAAAGAGCAGATACGCAGTATTTT.